A selection of T cell receptor beta chains follows, all from one sample in a study of shared clonotypes between healthy human individuals. Sequencing used immunoSEQ multiplex PCR; TCRdb keeps in-frame clones, though not all of them. The sample contains millions of clones, roughly 94% of which appear only once. The sample comprised naive CD4+ T cells sorted from blood. The receptors shown here come from a young man in good health. CDR3s include the opening cysteine and the closing phenylalanine or tryptophan. The order of the fields is J gene, V gene, clone size, D gene, CDR3 DNA, CDR3 protein. The D gene is left open where the match is weak. Clone size is not always given. Where it is, it says once, few, many or a class for expanded clones.

J: TRBJ2-7
V: TRBV7-9
size: NA
D: NA
DNA: TGTGCCAGCAGCCCCATTACAGGGCCCCACGAGCAGTACTTC
CDR3: CASSPITGPHEQYF

J: TRBJ1-1
V: TRBV5-1
size: NA
D: NA
DNA: TGCGCCAGCAGCTTGTCACCGGGACCGAACACTGAAGCTTTCTTT
CDR3: CASSLSPGPNTEAFF

J: TRBJ2-1
V: TRBV10-3
size: NA
D: TRBD2
DNA: TGTGCCACCTCCGACTGGGGGGGGGTAAATGAGCAGTTCTTC
CDR3: CATSDWGGVNEQFF

J: TRBJ1-4
V: TRBV15
size: NA
D: NA
DNA: TGTGCCACCAGCAGAGATTCAGTCCGGGAACTGTTTTTT
CDR3: CATSRDSVRELFF

J: TRBJ2-3
V: TRBV7-2
size: NA
D: TRBD2
DNA: TGTGCCGGCAGCGGGGCGGGGAGAGATACGCAGTATTTT
CDR3: CAGSGAGRDTQYF

J: TRBJ2-7
V: TRBV7-8
size: NA
D: NA
DNA: TGTGCCAGCAGCCCCAGAGTCTCCTACGAGCAGTACTTC
CDR3: CASSPRVSYEQYF

J: TRBJ2-5
V: TRBV13
size: once
D: NA
DNA: TGTGCCAGCAGCTTAGGCCTGACGGTTGGGGCGGGGACCCAGTACTTC
CDR3: CASSLGLTVGAGTQYF

J: TRBJ2-7
V: TRBV18
size: NA
D: TRBD2
DNA: TGTGCCAGCTCACCACGGGGCGGACTAGCGGGAGAGTACGAGCAGTACTTC
CDR3: CASSPRGGLAGEYEQYF

J: TRBJ1-1
V: TRBV5-1
size: NA
D: NA
DNA: TGCGCCAGCAGCTCAGGGAGTTCGGTGAACACTGAAGCTTTCTTT
CDR3: CASSSGSSVNTEAFF

J: TRBJ1-1
V: TRBV27
size: NA
D: NA
DNA: TGTGCCAGCAGTTTGGGGAGGAACACTGAAGCTTTCTTT
CDR3: CASSLGRNTEAFF

J: TRBJ2-3
V: TRBV9
size: NA
D: NA
DNA: TGTGCCAGCAGCGGTACTAGCACAGATACGCAGTATTTT
CDR3: CASSGTSTDTQYF

J: TRBJ2-5
V: TRBV5-4
size: NA
D: NA
DNA: TGTGCCAGCAGCTTGGATGGGGGACAAGAGACCCAGTACTTC
CDR3: CASSLDGGQETQYF

J: TRBJ1-2
V: TRBV15
size: NA
D: TRBD1
DNA: TGTGCCACCAGCAGAGATGAAGAGGGGGCGAATATCTATGGCTACACCTTC
CDR3: CATSRDEEGANIYGYTF

J: TRBJ2-1
V: TRBV29-1
size: NA
D: TRBD2
DNA: TGCAGCGTTGAGCCCAGCGGGAGGTACAATGAGCAGTTCTTC
CDR3: CSVEPSGRYNEQFF

J: TRBJ2-7
V: TRBV6-5
size: NA
D: TRBD1
DNA: TGTGCCAGCAGTGCGACTGGGACAGATCCCGGCGAGCAGTACTTC
CDR3: CASSATGTDPGEQYF

J: TRBJ1-5
V: TRBV5-1
size: NA
D: TRBD1
DNA: TGCGCCAGCAGCCCGACGCCGGGACAGGGTAGCTCTGGTCAGCCCCAGCATTTT
CDR3: CASSPTPGQGSSGQPQHF